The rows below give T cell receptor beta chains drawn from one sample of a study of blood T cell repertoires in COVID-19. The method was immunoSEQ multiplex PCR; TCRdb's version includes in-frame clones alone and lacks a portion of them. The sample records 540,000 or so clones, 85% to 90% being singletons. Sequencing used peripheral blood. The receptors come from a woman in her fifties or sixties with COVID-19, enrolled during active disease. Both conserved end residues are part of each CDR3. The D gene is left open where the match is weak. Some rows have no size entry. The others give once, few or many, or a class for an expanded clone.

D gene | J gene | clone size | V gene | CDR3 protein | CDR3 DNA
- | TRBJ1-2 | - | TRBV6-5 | CASSFQTPSDGYTF | TGTGCCAGCAGTTTCCAAACCCCCAGTGATGGCTACACCTTC
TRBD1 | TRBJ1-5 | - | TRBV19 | CASREGQGGNQPQHF | TGTGCCAGTAGGGAAGGACAGGGAGGAAATCAGCCCCAGCATTTT
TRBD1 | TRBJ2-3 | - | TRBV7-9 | CASSPAEGAGGATDTQYF | TGTGCCAGCAGCCCCGCGGAGGGGGCAGGGGGCGCAACAGATACGCAGTATTTT
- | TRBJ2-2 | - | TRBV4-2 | CASSQVSGTGELFF | TGTGCCAGCAGCCAAGTTAGCGGCACCGGGGAGCTGTTTTTT
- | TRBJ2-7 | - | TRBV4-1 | CASSQGHSGVEQYF | TGCGCCAGCAGCCAAGGACATTCGGGAGTGGAGCAGTACTTC
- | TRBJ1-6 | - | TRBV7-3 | CASSLMRWSPLHF | TGTGCCAGCAGCTTAATGAGGTGGTCACCCCTCCACTTT
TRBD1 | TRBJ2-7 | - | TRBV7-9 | CASSPGQGASYEQYF | TGTGCCAGCAGCCCGGGACAGGGGGCGTCCTACGAGCAGTACTTC
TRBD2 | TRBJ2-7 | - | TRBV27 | CASSPPGLAGVSPYEQYF | TGTGCCAGCAGTCCTCCGGGACTAGCGGGGGTTTCCCCCTACGAGCAGTACTTC
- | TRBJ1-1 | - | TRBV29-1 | CSVVFGGRRTEAFF | TGCAGCGTTGTGTTCGGGGGGCGCCGCACTGAAGCTTTCTTT
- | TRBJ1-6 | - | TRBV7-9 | CASSLALSGGTSPLHF | TGTGCCAGCAGCTTAGCGCTTTCCGGGGGAACTTCACCCCTCCACTTT
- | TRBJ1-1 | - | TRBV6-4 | CASSGGRKNTEAFF | TGTGCCAGCAGTGGGGGCAGAAAGAACACTGAAGCTTTCTTT
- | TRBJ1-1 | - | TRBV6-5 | CASSYTRQANTEAFF | TGTGCCAGCAGTTACACCAGACAGGCGAACACTGAAGCTTTCTTT
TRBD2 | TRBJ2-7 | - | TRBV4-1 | CASSLGTSGGVPYEQYF | TGCGCCAGCAGCCTCGGGACTAGCGGGGGGGTACCCTACGAGCAGTACTTC
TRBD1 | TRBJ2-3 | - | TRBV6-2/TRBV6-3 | CASSPLGQGWDF | TGTGCCAGCAGCCCCTTAGGACAGGGTTGGGATTTT
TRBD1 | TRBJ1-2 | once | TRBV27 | CASSSGGTGGIRNYGYTF | TGTGCCAGCAGTTCCGGGGGGACAGGGGGCATAAGAAACTATGGCTACACCTTC
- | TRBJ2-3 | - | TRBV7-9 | CASSRSEANTQYF | TGTGCCAGCAGCCGCTCTGAGGCCAATACGCAGTATTTT
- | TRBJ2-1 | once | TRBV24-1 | CATSDPGRGGNEQFF | TGTGCCACCAGTGACCCTGGGAGGGGGGGCAATGAGCAGTTCTTC
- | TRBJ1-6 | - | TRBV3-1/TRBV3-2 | CASSQAVRGSPLHF | TGTGCCAGCAGCCAAGCAGTTAGGGGTTCACCCCTCCACTTT
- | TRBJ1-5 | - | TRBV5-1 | CASSLVGGENQPQHF | TGCGCCAGCAGCTTGGTTGGGGGCGAGAATCAGCCCCAGCATTTT
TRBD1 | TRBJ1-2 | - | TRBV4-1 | CASSTDRGPSWGYTF | TGCGCCAGCAGCACAGACAGGGGACCGTCGTGGGGCTACACCTTC
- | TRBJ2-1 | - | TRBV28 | CASRDRDSYNEQFF | TGTGCCAGCAGGGACAGAGACTCCTACAATGAGCAGTTCTTC
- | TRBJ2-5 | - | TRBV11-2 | CASSLMIGSKTQYF | TGTGCCAGCAGCTTAATGATCGGTAGCAAGACCCAGTACTTC
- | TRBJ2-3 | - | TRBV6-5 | CASSKSSDSTDTQYF | TGTGCCAGCAGCAAATCTAGCGATAGCACAGATACGCAGTATTTT
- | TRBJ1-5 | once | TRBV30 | CAWSPGHDQPQHF | TGTGCCTGGAGTCCGGGACATGATCAGCCCCAGCATTTT
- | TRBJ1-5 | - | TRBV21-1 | CASSRRRGENQPQHF | TGTGCCAGCAGCCGCCGACGGGGTGAAAATCAGCCCCAGCATTTT
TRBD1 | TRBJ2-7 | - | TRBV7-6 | CASSLGRNERGLPYEQYF | TGTGCCAGCAGCTTAGGAAGGAATGAAAGGGGGCTACCATACGAGCAGTACTTC
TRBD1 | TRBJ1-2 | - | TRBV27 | CASRGTGMFGYTF | TGTGCCAGCCGTGGGACAGGGATGTTCGGCTACACCTTC
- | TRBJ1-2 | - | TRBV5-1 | CASSLEGGPSYGYTF | TGCGCCAGCAGCTTGGAGGGGGGGCCTTCCTATGGCTACACCTTC
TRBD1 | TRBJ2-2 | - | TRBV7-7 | CASSLSQGATTGELFF | TGTGCCAGCAGCTTAAGCCAGGGGGCAACCACCGGGGAGCTGTTTTTT
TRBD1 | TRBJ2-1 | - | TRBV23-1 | CASTSRGTASYNEQFF | TGCGCCAGCACTTCCCGTGGGACAGCCTCCTACAATGAGCAGTTCTTC
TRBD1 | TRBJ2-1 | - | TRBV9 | CASSVDAGQGAYEQFF | TGTGCCAGCAGCGTAGATGCGGGACAGGGGGCCTATGAGCAGTTCTTC
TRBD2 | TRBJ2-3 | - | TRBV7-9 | CASSLTSGNTDTQYF | TGTGCCAGCAGCTTAACTAGCGGAAACACAGATACGCAGTATTTT
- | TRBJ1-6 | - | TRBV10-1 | CASSESSGINSPLHF | TGCGCCAGCAGTGAGTCGTCGGGTATTAATTCACCCCTCCACTTT
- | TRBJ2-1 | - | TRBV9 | CASSERLENEQFF | TGTGCCAGCAGCGAGCGACTGGAGAATGAGCAGTTCTTC
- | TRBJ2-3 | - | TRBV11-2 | CASSLEGVGTQYF | TGTGCCAGCAGCTTAGAAGGGGTCGGTACGCAGTATTTT
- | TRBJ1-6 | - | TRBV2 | CASSGSGDSPLHF | TGTGCCAGCAGTGGTTCAGGGGATTCACCCCTCCACTTT
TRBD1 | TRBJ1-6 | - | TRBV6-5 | CAVHGQGLNSPLHF | TGTGCCGTGCACGGACAGGGGTTGAATTCACCCCTCCACTTT
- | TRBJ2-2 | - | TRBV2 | CASKDTENTGELFF | TGTGCCAGCAAAGACACCGAGAACACCGGGGAGCTGTTTTTT
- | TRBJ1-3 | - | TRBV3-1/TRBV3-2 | CASSLRHLSGNTIYF | TGTGCCAGCAGCCTGCGACACCTCTCTGGAAACACCATATATTTT
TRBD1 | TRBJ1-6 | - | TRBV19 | CASSGQGISPLHF | TGTGCCAGTAGCGGACAGGGGATCTCACCCCTCCACTTT
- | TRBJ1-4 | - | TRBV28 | CASSSDGRGVLFF | TGTGCCAGCAGTTCGGACGGGAGGGGAGTGCTGTTTTTT
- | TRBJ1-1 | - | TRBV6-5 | CASSYGQGTEAFF | TGTGCCAGCAGTTACGGTCAGGGAACTGAAGCTTTCTTT
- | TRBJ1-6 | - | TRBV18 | CASSMARRESPLHF | TGTGCCAGCTCAATGGCGAGGAGGGAGTCACCCCTCCACTTT
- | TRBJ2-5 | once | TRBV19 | CASSIAGGETQYF | TGTGCCAGTAGTATTGCTGGCGGAGAGACCCAGTACTTC
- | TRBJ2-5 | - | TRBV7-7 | CASSSTPGETQYF | TGTGCCAGCAGCTCCACCCCCGGGGAGACCCAGTACTTC